This T cell receptor beta chain was sequenced during a study of blood T cell repertoires in COVID-19. In the original workflow: Estimation of nucleated cell counts was performed using reference gene primer amplification. Data came from immunoSEQ multiplex PCR; TCRdb stores just in-frame clones and leaves some out. V, J and clone size derive from that table, while D and trimming were established from the DNA sequence. The data hold about 320,000 clones, with roughly nine tenths observed a single time. Trimming pared 8 bases from V and 0 bases from J, leaving 10 bases between. Per germline, CDR1 MNHEY and CDR2 SMNVEV (reference sequence). This CDR3 comprises 14 residues. Which cohort a participant joined came from the clinical history participants gave.

The receptor comes from a man aged 55-75 years who had recovered from COVID-19. The sequenced sample was PBMCs or T cells enriched from blood (not recorded which). V and J are TRBV27 and TRBJ1-4; D unresolved. The CDR3 DNA sequence: TGTGCCAGCGCTCGGGGTGCAACTAATGAAAAACTGTTTTTT. Translating it yields CASARGATNEKLFF.